This T cell receptor beta chain was sequenced in a study of T cells in women clearing cervical HPV infection. Notes on the study in general: Repertoire richness, not evenness, was significantly elevated in CIN3+ cases versus controls. Effector/memory and HPV-specific T cells were not isolated, and association timing is unknown.

Repertoires were generated with immunoSEQ multiplex PCR, while TCRdb's copy carries only in-frame clones and drops some. Its clone listing holds tens of thousands of clones. About this clone itself: Its cognate antigen is unknown.

Source material: blood buffy coat. This sequence originates from a woman between 18 and 70 years old with a cervical HPV16 infection that either progressed to CIN3+ or cleared (not recorded which).

CDR3: CSARVLAGGTYEQYF. CDR3 DNA (partial): TGCAGTGCTAGAGTCCTAGCGGGGGGAACCTACGAG. This chain uses TRBV20-1 with TRBJ2-7, with 11 bases that match TRBD2. The read stops 3 residues short of the end of the CDR3; the missing end is completed from the germline J gene. V dropped 1 base and J dropped 2; count of bases not matched to a gene: 4. This CDR3 has 15 residues. Germline-derived CDR1 and CDR2 are DFQATT and SNEGSKA (reference sequence).